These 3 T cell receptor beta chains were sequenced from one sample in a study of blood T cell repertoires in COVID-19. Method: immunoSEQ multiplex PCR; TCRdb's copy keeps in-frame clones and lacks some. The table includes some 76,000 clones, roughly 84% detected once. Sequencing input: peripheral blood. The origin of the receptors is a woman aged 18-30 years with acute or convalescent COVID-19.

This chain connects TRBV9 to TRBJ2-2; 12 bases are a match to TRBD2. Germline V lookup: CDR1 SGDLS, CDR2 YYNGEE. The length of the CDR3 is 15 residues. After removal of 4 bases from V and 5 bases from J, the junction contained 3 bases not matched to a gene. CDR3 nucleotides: TGTGCCAGCAGCCCCGGGACTAGCGGGACCGGGGAGCTGTTTTTT. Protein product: CASSPGTSGTGELFF.

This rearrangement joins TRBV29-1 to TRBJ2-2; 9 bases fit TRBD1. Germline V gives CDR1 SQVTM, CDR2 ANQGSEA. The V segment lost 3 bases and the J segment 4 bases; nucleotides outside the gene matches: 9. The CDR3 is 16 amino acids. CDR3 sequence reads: CSVEVPGTGTTGELFF. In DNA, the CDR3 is TGCAGCGTTGAGGTCCCCGGGACAGGGACCACCGGGGAGCTGTTTTTT.

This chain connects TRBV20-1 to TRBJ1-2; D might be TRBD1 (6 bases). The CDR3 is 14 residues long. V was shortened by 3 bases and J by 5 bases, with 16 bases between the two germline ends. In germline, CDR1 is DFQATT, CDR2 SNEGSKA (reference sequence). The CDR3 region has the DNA TGCAGTGCTAGTCCTGGGGGCGAGGAGTATGGCTACACCTTC. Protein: CSASPGGEEYGYTF.